Each of the 28 T cell receptor beta chains below was sequenced from the same sample in a study of shared clonotypes between healthy human individuals. The data were produced by immunoSEQ multiplex PCR, yet TCRdb's version contains in-frame clones alone and is incomplete. The data show around 600,000 clones, with roughly 96% seen just once and approximately 0.11% held by the top ten. Naive CD8 isolation took CD45RO-negative cells positively selected for CCR7 and excluded terminally differentiated effector memory CD45RA+ cells. The sequenced material came from naive CD8+ T cells sorted from blood. The receptors originated from a woman aged 25 to 39 in good health.

V is TRBV7-9 and J is TRBJ2-7; TRBD2 is a possible D gene (6 bases). The CDR3 covers 13 residues. Between the trimmed V and J ends, which lost 7 bases and 1 base, there was a span of 11 bases. Germline CDR1 is SEHNR and CDR2 is FQNEAQ (reference sequence). The CDR3 DNA sequence: TGTGCCAGCACCCCGACTAGTTCCTACGAGCAGTACTTC. Translation: CASTPTSSYEQYF. Full variable domain (rest looked up from reference TRBV7-9 and TRBJ2-7): DTGVSQNPRHKITKRGQNVTFRCDPISEHNRLYWYRQTLGQGPEFLTYFQNEAQLEKSRLLSDRFSAERPKGSFSTLEIQRTEQGDSAMYLCASTPTSSYEQYFGPGTRLTVT.

V gene TRBV9 combines with J gene TRBJ2-1; 8 nucleotides agree with TRBD2. With 3 bases clipped from V and 8 bases from J, the junction kept 10 bases outside the gene matches. CDR1 and CDR2 from the germline V gene are SGDLS and YYNGEE. The CDR3 is made up of 15 amino acids. CDR3: CASSGRSGRVHEQFF. The DNA for the CDR3 is TGTGCCAGCAGCGGTAGGAGCGGGAGAGTCCATGAGCAGTTCTTC.

The chain links TRBV7-9 to TRBJ1-6, with D tentatively TRBD1 (5 bases). This CDR3 contains 14 residues. Trimming pared 5 bases from V and 10 bases from J, leaving 15 bases between. Looked up from germline, CDR1 is SEHNR and CDR2 is FQNEAQ (reference sequence). Here the CDR3 DNA reads TGTGCCAGCAGCCCCAGGGAGGGTACATCACCCCTCCACTTT. Translating gives CASSPREGTSPLHF.

The chain joins TRBV29-1 to TRBJ2-4; a weak D match, TRBD1 (6 bases). V shed 6 bases and J shed 0 bases, with 12 bases lying between them. CDR1 and CDR2 (germline): SQVTM, ANQGSEA. The CDR3 is made up of 14 amino acids. Written as DNA, the CDR3 is TGCAGCGTCCGGGACACCTTAGCCAAAAACATTCAGTACTTC. This translates into CSVRDTLAKNIQYF.

The V and J genes are TRBV7-8 and TRBJ1-4; D remains ambiguous. With 1 base removed from V and 0 bases from J, the gap between germline ends came to 6 bases. The CDR3 loop spans 15 amino acids. Germline lookup yields CDR1 SGHVS and CDR2 FQNEAQ. The CDR3 is CASSLGVATNEKLFF. The DNA of the CDR3 is TGTGCCAGCAGCTTAGGGGTGGCAACTAATGAAAAACTGTTTTTT.

The chain recombines TRBV4-1 with TRBJ2-1, with 12 nucleotides matching TRBD2. The germline V gene has CDR1 MGHRA and CDR2 YSYEKL. This CDR3 region has 18 residues. After removal of 1 base from V and 2 bases from J, the junction contained 6 bases not matched to a gene. This CDR3 reads CASSQGASGRDAYNEQFF. The DNA of the CDR3 is TGCGCCAGCAGCCAAGGGGCTAGCGGGAGGGACGCCTACAATGAGCAGTTCTTC.

The chain links TRBV19 to TRBJ2-7, with 8 nucleotides matching TRBD1. Trimming cost V 6 bases and J 1 base; bases outside gene matches: 2. From germline, CDR1 is LNHDA and CDR2 SQIVND (reference sequence). CDR3 length: 13 residues. The CDR3: CASSRQGSYEQYF. The CDR3 DNA reads TGTGCCAGTAGCAGACAGGGGTCCTACGAGCAGTACTTC.

V gene TRBV9 combines with J gene TRBJ1-2, with a tentative D call TRBD1 (5 bases). The CDR3 contains 13 residues. V was shortened by 0 bases and J by 6 bases, with 9 bases between the two germline ends. Germline V gene data show CDR1 as SGDLS and CDR2 as YYNGEE. The CDR3 nucleotides read TGTGCCAGCAGCGTAGTCAGGGAAAATGGCTACACCTTC. It specifies CASSVVRENGYTF.

The chain has TRBV28 and TRBJ2-7, with 10 bases matching TRBD2. Losses at the gene ends were 2 bases for V and 0 bases for J; bases not matched to a gene: 7. The CDR3 totals 17 residues. The V gene's germline CDR1 is MDHEN and CDR2 SYDVKM. The CDR3 loop is CASSLLLAGEDSYEQYF. The CDR3 nucleotides are TGTGCCAGCAGTTTACTCCTAGCGGGAGAAGACTCCTACGAGCAGTACTTC.

As for this clone: Other nucleotide sequences in the sample specify the same CDR3. The CDR3 spells CASRDVSYEQYF. The CDR3, as DNA: TGTGCCAGCAGGGACGTCTCCTACGAGCAGTACTTC. J is TRBJ2-7 and V is TRBV6-1; D is undetermined. CDR3 length: 12 residues. CDR1 and CDR2 (germline): MNHNS, SASEGT. V was shortened by 6 bases and J by 0 bases, with 6 bases between the two germline ends.

The chain carries TRBV6-6 and TRBJ2-7; D is possibly TRBD1 or TRBD2 (5 bases each). CDR1 is MNHNY, CDR2 SVGAGI, per germline (reference sequence). This CDR3 is 14 amino acids long. Trimming took 5 bases from V and 0 from J, leaving 11 bases between them. The CDR3 DNA reads as TGTGCCAGCAGTCCGAGGGACCGCTCCTACGAGCAGTACTTC. It codes for CASSPRDRSYEQYF.

DNA for the CDR3: TGTGCCAGCAGCCGCGACTGGGAGACCCAGTACTTC. It yields the protein CASSRDWETQYF. J is TRBJ2-5 and V is TRBV5-4; no clear D gene. Germline CDR1 SGHNT, CDR2 YYREEE (reference sequence). The CDR3 has 12 amino acids. V shed 4 bases and J shed 5 bases, with 9 bases lying between them.

This clone has only one observation. The chain is built from TRBV7-9 and TRBJ2-1; 7 bases are shared with TRBD1. CDR1 is SEHNR and CDR2 is FQNEAQ in the germline V gene (reference sequence). The length of the CDR3 is 16 residues. J lost 4 bases, V lost 5 bases, and 11 bases had no gene match. The CDR3 DNA reads TGTGCCAGCAGCCCCCGAACGACAGGGCCATACAATGAGCAGTTCTTC. Amino acid sequence: CASSPRTTGPYNEQFF.

The CDR3 spells CAISESTSGKSYEQYF. In DNA form, the CDR3 reads TGTGCCATCAGTGAGTCGACTAGCGGGAAATCCTACGAGCAGTACTTC. The V call is TRBV10-3, the J call TRBJ2-7, with 11 bases identical to TRBD2. This CDR3 comprises 16 residues. The ends lost 0 bases at V and 1 base at J; junction bases unmatched: 2. CDR1 and CDR2 from the germline V gene are ENHRY and SYGVKD.

This clone was seen just once. The V and J genes are TRBV6-5 and TRBJ2-1; D ambiguous. V dropped 6 bases and J dropped 0 bases, with 9 bases sitting between them. The CDR3 extends over 14 amino acids. CDR1 and CDR2 from the germline V gene are MNHEY and SVGAGI. In DNA form, the CDR3 reads TGTGCCAGCAGATCCATGAGCTCCTACAATGAGCAGTTCTTC. The encoded protein is CASRSMSSYNEQFF.

This chain joins TRBV11-2 and TRBJ1-1, with D possibly being TRBD1 (5 bases). Trimming removed 1 base from V and 1 base from J, with 16 bases in between. This CDR3 comprises 17 residues. The germline CDR1 and CDR2 sequences are SGHAT and FQNNGV. The CDR3 DNA follows: TGTGCCAGCAGCTTAGCGTCAGGGTACAACCCGAACACTGAAGCTTTCTTT. Its protein product is CASSLASGYNPNTEAFF. The full variable domain, in which reference TRBV11-2 and TRBJ1-1 provide the parts outside the CDR3, is EAGVAQSPRYKIIEKRQSVAFWCNPISGHATLYWYQQILGQGPKLLIQFQNNGVVDDSQLPKDRFSAERLKGVDSTLKIQPAKLEDSAVYLCASSLASGYNPNTEAFFGQGTRLTVV.

This chain joins TRBV6-1 and TRBJ1-5, with D perhaps TRBD1 (6 bases). The CDR3 has 14 amino acids. Trimming left V 4 bases short and J 5 bases short, with 12 bases between. CDR1 is MNHNS, CDR2 SASEGT, per germline. CDR3 region: CASSAGQFYQPQHF. CDR3 nucleotide sequence: TGTGCCAGCAGTGCTGGACAGTTTTATCAGCCCCAGCATTTT.

The V gene is TRBV7-8, the J gene TRBJ2-7; D is ambiguous. Trimming left V 1 base short and J 7 bases short, with 14 bases between. The CDR3 consists of 14 residues. Germline loops: CDR1 SGHVS, CDR2 FQNEAQ. In DNA, the CDR3 is TGTGCCAGCAGCTTAGTTGCGGATGGGATGGAGCAGTACTTC. This sequence encodes CASSLVADGMEQYF. Supplemented by reference TRBV7-8 and TRBJ2-7, the full variable domain reads GAGVSQSPRYKVAKRGQDVALRCDPISGHVSLFWYQQALGQGPEFLTYFQNEAQLDKSGLPSDRFFAERPEGSVSTLKIQRTQQEDSAVYLCASSLVADGMEQYFGPGTRLTVT.

The chain links TRBV9 to TRBJ2-7, with 13 positions matching TRBD2. V was pared by 4 bases and J by 2 bases, with 6 bases of the junction left unmatched. The CDR3 runs 16 residues. The V gene's germline CDR1 is SGDLS and CDR2 YYNGEE. The CDR3 spells CASSTGTSGITYEQYF. The CDR3 DNA is TGTGCCAGCAGCACCGGGACTAGCGGGATCACCTACGAGCAGTACTTC.

V gene TRBV14 combines with J gene TRBJ2-7; 14 bases match TRBD2. This CDR3 has 15 residues. CDR1 and CDR2 (germline): SGHDN, FVKESK. The J segment lost 6 bases and the V segment lost 2 bases, leaving 3 bases of the junction unmatched. CDR3 DNA: TGTGCCAGCAGCCAATCGGGACTAGCGGGAGCCGAGCAGTACTTC. It specifies CASSQSGLAGAEQYF. The full variable domain, completed using reference TRBV14 and TRBJ2-7, is EAGVTQFPSHSVIEKGQTVTLRCDPISGHDNLYWYRRVMGKEIKFLLHFVKESKQDESGMPNNRFLAERTGGTYSTLKVQPAELEDSGVYFCASSQSGLAGAEQYFGPGTRLTVT.

The V and J genes are TRBV28 and TRBJ2-5, with TRBD2 matching over 10 bases. The closer fit of TRBJ2-7 to the DNA end suggests the J call may be wrong. The CDR3 has 16 residues. CDR1 and CDR2 (germline): MDHEN, SYDVKM. The DNA for the CDR3 is TGTGCCAGCAGTTTATACGGACTAGCGGCCTCGAACGAGCAGTACTTC. Amino acids: CASSLYGLAASNEQYF.

V gene TRBV4-1 combines with J gene TRBJ1-3, with 9 bases lining up with TRBD1. V gave up 2 bases and J gave up 8 bases; unmatched junction bases: 7. CDR3 length: 15 amino acids. Germline V gene sequence: CDR1 MGHRA, CDR2 YSYEKL. The CDR3, as DNA: TGCGCCAGCAGCCAAACGACAGGGGGATCGGACACCATATATTTT. Protein product: CASSQTTGGSDTIYF.

The V call is TRBV10-3, the J call TRBJ2-1; unclear D gene. The germline gives CDR1 ENHRY, CDR2 SYGVKD. The V end lost 10 bases, the J end lost 7 bases, and 20 bases lay between the germline ends. The CDR3 sequence is 14 residues long. CDR3 DNA: TGTGCCACCCTGGCCGAGCAAGGCCCAAATGAGCAGTTCTTC. It encodes CATLAEQGPNEQFF.

This chain uses TRBV19 with TRBJ2-7; 9 bases are a match to TRBD1. V shed 5 bases, J shed 1 base, and the junction held 6 bases outside the gene matches. This CDR3 region has 15 residues. Germline V gene lookup returns CDR1 LNHDA and CDR2 SQIVND (reference sequence). The CDR3 DNA sequence: TGTGCCAGTAGTCTTCCGGGACAGGGATCCTACGAGCAGTACTTC. This translates into CASSLPGQGSYEQYF. Full variable domain (outside the CDR3, taken from reference TRBV19 and TRBJ2-7): DGGITQSPKYLFRKEGQNVTLSCEQNLNHDAMYWYRQDPGQGLRLIYYSQIVNDFQKGDIAEGYSVSREKKESFPLTVTSAQKNPTAFYLCASSLPGQGSYEQYFGPGTRLTVT.

The chain is built from TRBV19 and TRBJ1-5; 7 bases are a match to TRBD1. The germline V gene encodes CDR1 LNHDA and CDR2 SQIVND (reference sequence). J gave up 3 bases and V 0 bases, and 11 bases lay outside the gene matches. The CDR3 runs 18 residues. CDR3 sequence reads: CASSIDRSRDSHNQPQHF. CDR3 bases: TGTGCCAGTAGTATAGATCGCTCGCGGGACAGCCACAATCAGCCCCAGCATTTT.

The rearrangement uses TRBV4-1 and TRBJ2-2; 11 nucleotides line up with TRBD2. Germline V gene lookup returns CDR1 MGHRA and CDR2 YSYEKL. Unmatched junction bases numbered 5, after V lost 1 base and J lost 7 bases. The CDR3 spans 16 residues. CDR3 amino acids: CASSQGTSGRGGELFF. The CDR3 nucleotides are TGCGCCAGCAGCCAAGGAACTAGCGGGAGAGGCGGGGAGCTGTTTTTT.

The rearrangement links TRBV21-1 to TRBJ1-1; the listed D gene, TRBD1, was not tested against the DNA. TRBV21-1 represents a pseudogene. This CDR3 is built from 17 residues. CDR3 loop: CASSKDWDRGLDTEAFF. CDR3 bases: TGTGCCAGCAGCAAAGACTGGGACAGGGGGCTGGACACTGAAGCTTTCTTT.

The chain employs TRBV13 and TRBJ1-2; D is undetermined. V dropped 5 bases and J dropped 6 bases, with 13 bases sitting between them. CDR3 length: 13 residues. In germline, CDR1 is PRHDT, CDR2 FYEKMQ (reference sequence). The CDR3 DNA sequence: TGTGCCAGCAGCCCTGGTGGGCGGGATGGCTACACCTTC. This encodes CASSPGGRDGYTF.